One sample yielded the 16 T cell receptor beta chains listed below, sequenced in a study of cytomegalovirus exposure and HLA in healthy donors. PCR used 60 Vbeta primers and 13 Jbeta primers. Profiled with immunoSEQ multiplex PCR; TCRdb holds only in-frame clones, not every one. The sample holds some 200,000 clones; 79% are singletons and the top ten take roughly 1.4%. Sample: PBMCs. Receptor source: a girl aged 5 to 17 in good health and CMV-seropositive.

J is TRBJ1-2 and V is TRBV7-2; 11 bases map to TRBD1. The CDR3 spans 15 residues. V was clipped by 4 bases and J by 4 bases; unmatched bases: 5. Germline CDR1 is SGHTA and CDR2 is FQGNSA. The CDR3 loop is CASSYLDRGPYGYTF. The DNA for the CDR3 is TGTGCCAGCAGCTACCTGGACAGGGGGCCCTATGGCTACACCTTC.

The CDR3 DNA follows: TGTGCCAGCTCGGGCACGGTTGGGACAAAGAATGAGCAGTTCTTC. This sequence encodes CASSGTVGTKNEQFF. V usage is TRBV18 and J usage is TRBJ2-1; D is perhaps TRBD1 (6 bases). CDR1 is KGHSH and CDR2 is LQKENI in the germline V gene. The CDR3 is 15 residues long. The V and J ends lost 6 bases and 7 bases respectively, with 19 bases between them.

J is TRBJ1-1 and V is TRBV19; D not certain. This CDR3 contains 17 residues. Germline V lookup: CDR1 LNHDA, CDR2 SQIVND (reference sequence). V was trimmed by 3 bases and J by 0 bases, leaving 17 bases between them. CDR3 DNA sequence: TGTGCCAGTAGTATGGGCCAGCTGCCACCCTTGAACACTGAAGCTTTCTTT. Its translation is CASSMGQLPPLNTEAFF.

J is TRBJ2-5 and V is TRBV7-2; D may be TRBD2 (6 bases). The CDR3 has 16 residues. Germline CDR1 and CDR2: SGHTA and FQGNSA. V lost 4 bases and J lost 6, with 21 bases in between. CDR3 sequence (DNA): TGTGCCAGCAGCTCACCGGGACTTCAAAGGGGTCAGACCCAGTACTTC. Protein product: CASSSPGLQRGQTQYF.

This clone was detected once. The V call is TRBV27, the J call TRBJ2-7; D ambiguous. The ends were cut back, 3 bases at V and 0 bases at J, with 6 bases in the middle. This CDR3 contains 13 residues. Germline V gene lookup returns CDR1 MNHEY and CDR2 SMNVEV (reference sequence). The CDR3 spells CASSFAGSYEQYF. The CDR3 DNA is TGTGCCAGCAGTTTTGCAGGCTCCTACGAGCAGTACTTC.

This clone appeared a single time. The J gene is TRBJ1-6, the V gene TRBV30; D is possibly TRBD1 (5 bases). CDR1 and CDR2 from the germline V gene are GTSNPN and SVGIG (reference sequence). The length of the CDR3 is 16 residues. V was pared by 0 bases and J by 3 bases, with 12 bases between. CDR3 residues: CAWSVVRVGYNSPLHF. CDR3 bases: TGTGCCTGGAGTGTAGTCAGGGTGGGCTATAATTCACCCCTCCACTTT.

The chain uses TRBV6-1 and TRBJ2-2; D may be TRBD2 (7 bases). CDR3 length equals 15 residues. CDR1 MNHNS and CDR2 SASEGT come from the germline V gene. V shed 7 bases and J shed 0 bases, with 12 bases lying between them. CDR3 residues: CASKGGGANTGELFF. CDR3 in DNA: TGTGCCAGCAAAGGGGGAGGGGCGAACACCGGGGAGCTGTTTTTT.

V is TRBV6-1 and J is TRBJ1-1, with D maybe TRBD1 (6 bases). The germline gives CDR1 MNHNS, CDR2 SASEGT. This CDR3 is built from 13 residues. Trimming removed 6 bases from V and 8 bases from J, with 16 bases in between. This chain's CDR3 is CASRTTGPLEAFF. In DNA, the CDR3 is TGTGCCAGCAGAACCACAGGGCCACTGGAAGCTTTCTTT.

This rearrangement joins TRBV5-8 to TRBJ2-5; D is ambiguous. This CDR3 has 14 amino acids. Trimming took 0 bases from V and 0 from J, leaving 6 bases between them. The V gene's germline CDR1 is SGHTS and CDR2 YDEGEE. The CDR3 DNA follows: TGTGCCAGCAGCTTGGATCGGTACCAAGAGACCCAGTACTTC. Its protein product is CASSLDRYQETQYF.

A single count supports this clone. The chain has TRBV6-5 and TRBJ2-2; D may be TRBD1 (6 bases). Trimming stripped 6 bases from V and 5 bases from J, with 13 bases between. The CDR3 runs 14 residues. CDR1 and CDR2 (germline): MNHEY, SVGAGI. In DNA, the CDR3 is TGTGCCAGCAGCCCGACAGGATTTACCGGGGAGCTGTTTTTT. Residues: CASSPTGFTGELFF.

V gene TRBV12-5 combines with J gene TRBJ2-6; tentative D call: TRBD1 (6 bases). V lost 4 bases to trimming and J lost 8 bases, with 21 bases between them. Germline V gene data show CDR1 as LGHNT and CDR2 as FRNRAP. The CDR3 contains 17 residues. CDR3 nucleotides: TGTGCTAGTGGTTCTGGACAAGGAGATACAGGGACCAACGTCCTGACTTTC. Translated: CASGSGQGDTGTNVLTF.

In this sample, this clone turned up a few times. The chain is built from TRBV7-4 and TRBJ1-2, with TRBD1 matching over 8 bases. The germline CDR1 and CDR2 sequences are SGHVT and SQSDAQ. The V gene end was trimmed by 10 bases and the J gene end by 3 bases; junction bases not matched to a gene: 4. The CDR3 is made up of 12 amino acids. The CDR3 sequence: CAIKQGDYGYTF. Here the CDR3 DNA reads TGTGCCATTAAACAGGGGGACTATGGCTACACCTTC.

The V gene is TRBV7-2, the J gene TRBJ1-5; D is possibly TRBD1 (5 bases). CDR3 length: 15 residues. Germline V gives CDR1 SGHTA, CDR2 FQGNSA. Trimming shortened V by 5 bases and J by 0 bases, and 11 bases separated the two germline ends. The CDR3 region is CASSPGGVSNQPQHF. The DNA of the CDR3 is TGTGCCAGCAGCCCGGGGGGGGTTAGCAATCAGCCCCAGCATTTT.

This chain joins TRBV18 and TRBJ1-2, with D perhaps matching TRBD1 (6 bases). The CDR3 has 12 amino acids. V dropped 2 bases and J dropped 8 bases, with 9 bases sitting between them. Germline loops: CDR1 KGHSH, CDR2 LQKENI. The CDR3: CASSPNRDGYTF. The CDR3 bases are TGTGCCAGCTCACCAAACAGGGACGGCTACACCTTC.

This chain connects TRBV20-1 to TRBJ1-1; D unclear. This CDR3 has 11 amino acids. Germline loops: CDR1 DFQATT, CDR2 SNEGSKA (reference sequence). Trimming removed 1 base from V and 8 bases from J, with 8 bases in between. The CDR3 is CSARVLQEAFF. DNA for the CDR3: TGCAGTGCTAGAGTTCTCCAGGAAGCTTTCTTT.

This chain joins TRBV29-1 and TRBJ2-3; D not certain. CDR1 and CDR2 (germline): SQVTM, ANQGSEA. With 7 bases removed from V and 5 bases from J, the gap between germline ends came to 7 bases. There are 10 residues in the CDR3. The CDR3 spells CSARLDTQYF. The CDR3 DNA is TGCAGCGCCCGGTTAGATACGCAGTATTTT.